Listed below are T cell receptor beta chains from one sample, sequenced in a study of cytomegalovirus exposure and HLA in healthy donors. The assay was immunoSEQ multiplex PCR, and TCRdb's table has in-frame clones only and misses some. The data show 250,000 to 350,000 clones, roughly two thirds seen once. The sequencing sample was made of PBMCs. The receptor set was obtained from a female donor in good health and CMV-seronegative. The CDR3 runs from the conserved cysteine through the conserved F or W. D genes are given only for firm matches. Expanded clones are given a class, and other clones once, few, many or no size at all.

NA,TRBV7-9,TRBJ2-3,NA,TGTGCCAGCAGCCGGACTGACGATACGCAGTATTTT,CASSRTDDTQYF
few,TRBV2,TRBJ1-4,NA,TGTGCCAGTCACAGGGCTTTGGGTGAAAAACTGTTTTTT,CASHRALGEKLFF
NA,TRBV27,TRBJ1-4,NA,TGTGCCAGCAGTTTGAAGCGGGTCCCAACTAATGAAAAACTGTTTTTT,CASSLKRVPTNEKLFF
NA,TRBV4-2,TRBJ2-7,NA,TGTGCCAGCAGCCAACCCGCCGGGACTTCCAACTACGAGCAGTACTTC,CASSQPAGTSNYEQYF
NA,TRBV6-1,TRBJ2-3,NA,TGTGCCAGCCGTCGCACAGATACGCAGTATTTT,CASRRTDTQYF
NA,TRBV19,TRBJ2-7,TRBD1,TGTGCCAGTAGGCCGGGACAGGGGGCGCGGGAGCAGTACTTC,CASRPGQGAREQYF
NA,TRBV14,TRBJ2-7,TRBD2,TGTGCCAGCAGCCCCCCGGGGAGCGGGGGCCCTCGGAGTGAGCAGTACTTC,CASSPPGSGGPRSEQYF
few,TRBV27,TRBJ1-4,NA,TGTGCCAGCAGTTTCACAGGGTTTCAGGCGGGTGAAAAACTGTTTTTT,CASSFTGFQAGEKLFF
NA,TRBV20-1,TRBJ1-2,NA,TGCAGCGCGCGAGGAAATGGCTACACCTTC,CSARGNGYTF
NA,TRBV5-4,TRBJ2-7,TRBD2,TGTGCCAGCAGCTCAGCGGGACCCTACGAGCAGTACTTC,CASSSAGPYEQYF
NA,TRBV13,TRBJ1-2,TRBD1,TGTGCCAGCAGCGCGACAGGGTTCTATGGCTACACCTTC,CASSATGFYGYTF
once,TRBV15,TRBJ1-5,TRBD1,TGTGCCACCAGCAGAGGACTGGGGACAGCTTATAGCAATCAGCCCCAGCATTTT,CATSRGLGTAYSNQPQHF
NA,TRBV7-6,TRBJ1-2,NA,TGTGCCAGCAGCTCTCGTCGCGGGGATAATGGCTACACCTTC,CASSSRRGDNGYTF
NA,TRBV5-1,TRBJ2-2,NA,TGCGCCAGCAGCTATGGGACTAACACCGGGGAGCTGTTTTTT,CASSYGTNTGELFF
NA,TRBV28,TRBJ2-7,TRBD1,TGTGCCAGCAGTTTATGGGGACAGGACTACGAGCAGTACTTC,CASSLWGQDYEQYF
once,TRBV6-5,TRBJ2-2,NA,TGTGCCAGCAGTTCCCCCGCCGGGGAGCTGTTTTTT,CASSSPAGELFF
NA,TRBV12-5,TRBJ1-1,NA,TGTGCTAGTGGTTTATCCGTTTACTATGAAGCTTTCTTT,CASGLSVYYEAFF
NA,TRBV14,TRBJ2-1,NA,TGTGCCAGCAGCCAAGTTGGTCAGGAGCAGTTCTTC,CASSQVGQEQFF
few,TRBV27,TRBJ2-7,TRBD2,TGTGCCAGCAGTTTAGGTGGAGCGGGGGACTACGAGCAGTACTTC,CASSLGGAGDYEQYF
NA,TRBV7-3,TRBJ1-2,NA,TGTGCCAGCAGCTTATGGCCTTCCTATGGCTACACCTTC,CASSLWPSYGYTF
few,TRBV11-2,TRBJ2-7,TRBD2,TGTGCCAGCAGCTCCCCGGGGGGAGGGGAGGAATCGACCGCCTACGAGCAGTACTTC,CASSSPGGGEESTAYEQYF
NA,TRBV18,TRBJ2-1,TRBD2,TGTGCCAGCTCACCAACCGGGACTAGCAAAAATGAGCAGTTCTTC,CASSPTGTSKNEQFF
NA,TRBV7-9,TRBJ1-1,NA,TGTGCCAGCAGCTCTAGAGCAGGGGTGGACACTGAAGCTTTCTTT,CASSSRAGVDTEAFF
NA,TRBV2,TRBJ2-7,NA,TGTGCCAGCACCCCAAGCCCTACTAGTTTCCACGAGCAGTACTTC,CASTPSPTSFHEQYF